The following is a T cell receptor (beta chain) sequence with its context. Its target is unknown. This sample was included in a study of T cells in localized non-small cell lung cancer. The germline V and J ends were trimmed by 2 bases and 3 bases, with 13 bases remaining between them. Germline assignment: CDR1 SGHNT and CDR2 YENEEA. This CDR3 spans 15 amino acids. Findings and caveats of the study: Adjacent lung exhibited a median of about 50 among the 100 most abundant tumor clones. Uninvolved adjacent lung, not tumor, had the highest T cell clonality.

This table comes from immunoSEQ multiplex PCR, and its TCRdb copy is limited to in-frame clones, with some not included. The sample yields approximately 860 clones, less than 25% seen once. This material consisted of normal lung tissue next to the tumor, taken before any cancer treatment. The genes are TRBV11-3 and TRBJ2-5; D ambiguous. The sequence derives from a man between 40 and 75 years old with stage III lung adenocarcinoma. The chain's CDR3 is CASSLQTGPKETQYF. CDR3 DNA: TGTGCCAGCAGCTTACAGACTGGCCCGAAAGAGACCCAGTACTTC.